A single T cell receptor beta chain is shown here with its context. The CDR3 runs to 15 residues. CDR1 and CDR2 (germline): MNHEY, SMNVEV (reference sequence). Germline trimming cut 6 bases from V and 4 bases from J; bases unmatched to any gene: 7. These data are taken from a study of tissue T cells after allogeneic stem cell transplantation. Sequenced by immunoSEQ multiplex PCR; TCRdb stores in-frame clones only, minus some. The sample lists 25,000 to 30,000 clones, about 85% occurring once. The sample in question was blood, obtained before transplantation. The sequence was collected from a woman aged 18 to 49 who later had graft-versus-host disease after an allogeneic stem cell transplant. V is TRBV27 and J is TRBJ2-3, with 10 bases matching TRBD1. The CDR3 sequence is CASSRRDRGADTQYF. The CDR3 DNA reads TGTGCCAGCAGCCGCCGGGACAGGGGAGCAGATACGCAGTATTTT.